Listed below are T cell receptor beta chains from one sample, sequenced in a study of T cell changes during pregnancy in multiple sclerosis. The table came from immunoSEQ multiplex PCR; TCRdb's copy has only in-frame clones and leaves some out. In the table there are approximately 100,000 clones, roughly 93% of which are singletons. Sequenced here: peripheral blood, sampled after pregnancy. All receptors derive from a female donor with multiple sclerosis, enrolled in a pregnancy study. CDR3s include the opening cysteine and the closing phenylalanine or tryptophan.

>TRBV5-1
CASSFGQNVPDEQFF
>TRBV9
CASSVTGTGELFF
>TRBV15
CATSRGERGDQPQHF
>TRBV18
CASSLGTLEGYTF
>TRBV28
CASSLPTGAQYF
>TRBV18
CASSPQKGKYEQYF
>TRBV5-1
CASSLVGAGANVLTF
>TRBV19
CASSQDYGYTF
>TRBV5-1
CASSWPEETGNEKLFF
>TRBV25-1
CASSGPRDRGYAEAFF
>TRBV5-8
CASSLETTEQYF
>TRBV7-8
CASSLVENLEQYF
>TRBV10-3
CAIRGRASGTNTGELFF
>TRBV7-9
CASSSQGDYGYTF
>TRBV19
CASTARVSPIENQPQHF
>TRBV19
CASSTETSYEQYF
>TRBV4-1
CASSANTGRSQPQHF
>TRBV7-3
CASSLTSNSYNEQFF
>TRBV30
CAWSESGINEQFF
>TRBV7-3
CASSNPGGRGQSYNEQFF